These T cell receptor beta chains were read from a single sample in a study of T cells in localized non-small cell lung cancer. Produced via immunoSEQ multiplex PCR; TCRdb's table is partial and in-frame only. The sample consists of roughly 30,000 clones, about 91% of them appearing once. Material: peripheral blood, obtained before any cancer treatment. The receptors were gathered from a female donor aged 60 or older with stage I lung adenocarcinoma. Both conserved end residues are part of each CDR3. D genes are given only for firm matches. Clone size is stated in some rows and not others, as once, few, many or a class when expanded.

TRBJ1-3 TRBV7-6 . once CASAASSGNTIYF TGTGCTAGCGCAGCGTCCTCTGGAAACACCATATATTTT
TRBJ2-3 TRBV7-8 . . CASSLVQSTDTQYF TGTGCCAGCAGCTTAGTGCAGAGCACAGATACGCAGTATTTT
TRBJ1-1 TRBV5-1 . . CASRQSGEWDTEAFF TGCGCCAGCAGGCAGAGCGGGGAGTGGGACACTGAAGCTTTCTTT
TRBJ2-1 TRBV18 . . CASSPPETRQEQFF TGTGCCAGCTCACCACCGGAGACCCGGCAGGAGCAGTTCTTC
TRBJ2-1 TRBV2 TRBD2 medium-sized CLAGMDYNEQFF TGTCTAGCGGGGATGGACTACAATGAGCAGTTCTTC
TRBJ1-3 TRBV5-1 . . CASSLTGQGNTIYF TGCGCCAGCAGCTTAACAGGGCAAGGAAACACCATATATTTT
TRBJ2-4 TRBV2 . . CASGSIMGRNIQYF TGTGCCAGTGGGTCAATCATGGGGAGAAACATTCAGTACTTC
TRBJ2-3 TRBV18 TRBD1 . CASSLGQVGTDTQYF TGTGCCAGCTCCTTGGGACAGGTTGGAACAGATACGCAGTATTTT
TRBJ2-6 TRBV19 TRBD1 . CASSPGTGGVGANVLTF TGTGCCAGTTCCCCAGGGACAGGGGGCGTTGGGGCCAACGTCCTGACTTTC
TRBJ2-7 TRBV7-9 TRBD1 . CASSFGTGSLPPYEQYF TGTGCCAGCAGCTTCGGGACAGGGTCCTTGCCGCCCTACGAGCAGTACTTC
TRBJ2-3 TRBV7-9 TRBD1 . CASSFGDSPADTQYF TGTGCCAGCAGCTTCGGGGACAGCCCAGCCGATACGCAGTATTTT
TRBJ2-5 TRBV14 . . CASSLAPQETQYF TGTGCCAGCAGCTTGGCCCCTCAAGAGACCCAGTACTTC
TRBJ2-3 TRBV14 . once CASSQFADLYDTDTQYF TGTGCCAGCAGCCAATTCGCAGACCTCTACGACACAGATACGCAGTATTTT
TRBJ1-4 TRBV18 . . CASSQNIATNEKLFF TGTGCCAGCTCTCAAAACATTGCAACTAATGAAAAACTGTTTTTT
TRBJ2-2 TRBV6-1 TRBD1 . CATARQGAVGELFF TGTGCCACCGCGAGACAGGGGGCGGTCGGGGAGCTGTTTTTT
TRBJ2-7 TRBV12-2 . once CASPVADGNPYEQYF .
TRBJ2-1 TRBV5-1 TRBD2 . CASFSGGNSYNEQFF TGCGCCAGCTTCAGCGGGGGCAACTCCTACAATGAGCAGTTCTTC
TRBJ2-2 TRBV5-1 . . CASSSTGLTGELFF TGCGCCAGCAGCTCTACAGGCCTGACCGGGGAGCTGTTTTTT
TRBJ2-7 TRBV6-6 TRBD2 once CASSYSLAGAYEQYF TGTGCCAGCAGTTACTCCCTAGCGGGAGCCTACGAGCAGTACTTC
TRBJ1-5 TRBV28 TRBD1 . CASSSGGSDQPQHF TGTGCCAGCAGTTCAGGGGGCAGTGACCAGCCCCAGCATTTT
TRBJ2-5 TRBV10-2 TRBD1 . CASSARTGQTGRAQYF TGCGCCAGCAGTGCCCGCACGGGACAGACCGGACGGGCCCAGTACTTC
TRBJ1-1 TRBV6-1 . once CASTYSEANTEAFF TGTGCCAGCACGTATAGCGAAGCTAACACTGAAGCTTTCTTT
TRBJ2-7 TRBV7-8 TRBD2 . CASSSTSGRGEQYF TGTGCCAGCAGCTCGACTAGCGGGAGGGGCGAGCAGTACTTC
TRBJ1-3 TRBV30 . . CAWSVGGSGNTIYF TGTGCCTGGAGTGTAGGAGGCTCTGGAAACACCATATATTTT
TRBJ2-4 TRBV6-6 . . CASTLIRGDKNIQYF TGTGCCAGCACCCTCATTAGGGGTGACAAAAACATTCAGTACTTC
TRBJ1-1 TRBV7-9 . . CASIPQGSWAEAFF TGTGCCAGCATCCCCCAGGGGTCCTGGGCTGAAGCTTTCTTT
TRBJ1-4 TRBV9 . . CASSPDPTGVKLFF TGTGCCAGCAGCCCCGACCCCACTGGGGTAAAACTGTTTTTT
TRBJ1-1 TRBV29-1 . . CSVGWTVNTEAFF TGCAGCGTTGGGTGGACGGTGAACACTGAAGCTTTCTTT
TRBJ2-3 TRBV7-2 TRBD2 . CASSPRTRLAGRDTQYF TGTGCCAGCAGCCCCCGCACCAGACTAGCGGGTCGGGATACGCAGTATTTT
TRBJ1-3 TRBV15 . . CATSRGRDFSGNTIYF TGTGCCACCAGCAGAGGTCGGGATTTCTCTGGAAACACCATATATTTT
TRBJ2-7 TRBV10-2 . . CASSGRGRGLGEQYF TGCGCCAGCAGTGGAAGGGGCAGGGGCTTGGGCGAGCAGTACTTC
TRBJ1-1 TRBV19 . . CASSSTDRVEAFF TGTGCCAGTAGTTCGACCGACCGGGTCGAAGCTTTCTTT
TRBJ1-6 TRBV7-9 . . CASSLEVHGNSPLHF TGTGCCAGCAGCTTGGAGGTGCATGGAAATTCACCCCTCCACTTT
TRBJ2-2 TRBV7-9 . . CASSLIEGGELFF TGTGCCAGCAGCTTAATAGAGGGCGGGGAGCTGTTTTTT
TRBJ2-2 TRBV18 . . CASSPTLGGTGELFF TGTGCCAGCTCACCAACCCTTGGGGGCACCGGGGAGCTGTTTTTT
TRBJ2-2 TRBV5-1 . once CASSLQPEPGAGELFF TGCGCCAGCAGCTTACAACCAGAACCAGGGGCCGGGGAGCTGTTTTTT
TRBJ2-7 TRBV5-1 . . CASSLAVNSYEQYF TGCGCCAGCAGCTTGGCCGTGAACTCCTACGAGCAGTACTTC
TRBJ1-4 TRBV5-6 TRBD1 . CASSFGDRGRAEKLFF TGTGCCAGCAGCTTTGGAGACAGGGGGCGGGCTGAAAAACTGTTTTTT
TRBJ2-7 TRBV6-5 TRBD1 . CASSYSNRGLYEQYF TGTGCCAGCAGTTACTCGAACAGGGGCTTATACGAGCAGTACTTC
TRBJ1-5 TRBV7-9 . few CASKGASNQPQHF TGTGCCAGTAAAGGGGCAAGCAATCAGCCCCAGCATTTT
TRBJ2-1 TRBV25-1 TRBD2 . CASSGAGTSAYNEQFF TGTGCCAGCAGTGGAGCTGGGACTAGTGCCTACAATGAGCAGTTCTTC
TRBJ2-5 TRBV7-9 TRBD2 once CASSVLTSGETQYF TGTGCCAGCAGCGTTCTGACTAGCGGGGAGACCCAGTACTTC
TRBJ2-1 TRBV29-1 . . CSVEAGEAKSFNEQFF TGCAGCGTTGAAGCAGGGGAGGCTAAAAGTTTCAATGAGCAGTTCTTC
TRBJ1-2 TRBV27 . . CASSSGRDPELYGYTF TGTGCCAGCAGTTCGGGCCGGGACCCAGAATTATATGGCTACACCTTC
TRBJ1-1 TRBV20-1 . . CSAPLSYEAFF TGCAGTGCCCCCCTTAGCTATGAAGCTTTCTTT
TRBJ1-1 TRBV28 . . CASSLLGGLGTEAFF TGTGCCAGCAGTTTGTTGGGGGGGCTGGGGACTGAAGCTTTCTTT
TRBJ2-7 TRBV6-5 TRBD2 . CASSFTGTSGFSEQYF TGTGCCAGCAGTTTCACGGGGACTAGCGGGTTCTCCGAGCAGTACTTC
TRBJ2-7 TRBV13 . . CASSSLGSRGEQYF TGTGCCAGCAGCTCTCTGGGGTCTAGGGGCGAGCAGTACTTC
TRBJ2-3 TRBV30 . . CAWTTGNTDTQYF TGTGCCTGGACAACAGGGAACACAGATACGCAGTATTTT
TRBJ1-1 TRBV28 TRBD1 . CASSRTGLNTEAFF TGTGCCAGCAGTCGGACAGGCTTGAACACTGAAGCTTTCTTT
TRBJ2-6 TRBV5-1 . . CASSSDLRPSGANVLTF TGCGCCAGCAGCTCAGACCTCCGCCCTTCTGGGGCCAACGTCCTGACTTTC
TRBJ2-5 TRBV27 TRBD2 . CATRTSGIQETQYF TGTGCCACCCGGACTAGCGGGATCCAAGAGACCCAGTACTTC
TRBJ1-1 TRBV4-1 . . CASSQDLGGGTEAFF TGCGCCAGCAGCCAAGATCTTGGGGGAGGTACTGAAGCTTTCTTT
TRBJ2-1 TRBV13 TRBD1 . CASSFIPGQPNEQFF TGTGCCAGCAGCTTCATACCGGGACAGCCCAATGAGCAGTTCTTC
TRBJ2-3 TRBV7-9 . . CASSLDTDTQYF TGTGCCAGCAGCTTGGACACAGATACGCAGTATTTT
TRBJ2-5 TRBV4-1 TRBD1 . CASSTPGTGVGETQYF TGCGCCAGCAGCACGCCCGGGACAGGGGTGGGAGAGACCCAGTACTTC
TRBJ2-1 TRBV27 . . CASSLSWAPLNEQFF TGTGCCAGCAGTTTATCCTGGGCCCCCCTCAATGAGCAGTTCTTC
TRBJ1-3 TRBV19 . once CATTVGYSSSGNTIYF TGTGCCACAACAGTAGGGTACAGCAGCTCTGGAAACACCATATATTTT
TRBJ1-2 TRBV2 . . CASKGSSLGGGYTF TGTGCCAGCAAGGGCAGCTCACTCGGAGGTGGCTACACCTTC